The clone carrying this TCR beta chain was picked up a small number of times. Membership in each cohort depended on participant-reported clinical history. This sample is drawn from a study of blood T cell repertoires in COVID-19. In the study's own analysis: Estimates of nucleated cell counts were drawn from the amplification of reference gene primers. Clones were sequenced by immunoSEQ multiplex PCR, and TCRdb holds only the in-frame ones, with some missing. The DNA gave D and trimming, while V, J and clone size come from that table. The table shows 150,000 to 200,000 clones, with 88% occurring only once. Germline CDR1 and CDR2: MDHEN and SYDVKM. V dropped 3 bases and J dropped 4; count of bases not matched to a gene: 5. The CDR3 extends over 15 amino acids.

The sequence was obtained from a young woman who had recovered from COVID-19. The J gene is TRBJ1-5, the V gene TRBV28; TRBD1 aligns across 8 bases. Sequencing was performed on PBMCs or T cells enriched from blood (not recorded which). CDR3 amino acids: CASSFIGQGNQPQHF. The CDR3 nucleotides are TGTGCCAGCAGTTTTATCGGACAGGGTAATCAGCCCCAGCATTTT.